The clone carrying this T cell receptor beta chain showed up just a few times. The data derive from a study of tumour-infiltrating T cells in Burkitt lymphoma. Study-wide background: Repertoire clonality predicted overall and progression-free survival.

Assay: immunoSEQ multiplex PCR; the TCRdb copy retains only in-frame clones and omits some. The data show over 4,000 clones, approximately 24% seen once. The CDR3 has 12 amino acids. Germline assignment: CDR1 SGHDN and CDR2 FVKESK. Trimming stripped 2 bases from V and 2 bases from J, with 4 bases between. The TCR sequence derives from a human donor with diffuse large B-cell lymphoma. The specimen sequenced was tumor tissue. The chain has TRBV14 and TRBJ2-7; D is uncertain. The CDR3 loop reads CASSQITYEQYF. In DNA, the CDR3 is TGTGCCAGCAGCCAAATAACCTACGAGCAGTACTTC.